The clone carrying this T cell receptor (beta chain) was seen only a few times. Its antigen is currently unknown. The CDR3 length is 14 residues. Trimming shortened V by 5 bases and J by 4 bases, and 14 bases separated the two germline ends. CDR1 is SGHAT and CDR2 is FQNNGV in the germline V gene. This record comes from a study of response to subunit inactivated influenza vaccine. Findings of the study overall: That few new T cells are recruited by each seasonal influenza vaccination was the authors' suggestion.

Each CDR3 protein is one row after TCRdb ran MiXCR on the RT-PCR reads. The sample consists of approximately 500,000 distinct CDR3 sequences, 10% to 15% of them appearing once. This clonotype was sampled from a man aged 45-65 years who received an inactivated influenza vaccine. The chain recombines TRBV11-2 with TRBJ1-1; the D is unclear. This specimen was PBMCs from blood, taken roughly 47 days after vaccination. CDR3 region: CASSPERRGTEAFF. CDR3 nucleotides: TGTGCCAGCAGCCCAGAGAGGAGAGGCACTGAAGCTTTCTTT.